These T cell receptor beta chains were read from a single sample in a study of cytomegalovirus exposure and HLA in healthy donors. TCRdb's copy holds only in-frame clones and misses some; the assay was immunoSEQ multiplex PCR. This table holds 120,000 or so clones, 70% to 85% found once. The sequenced material came from PBMCs. The origin of the receptors is a man between 18 and 35 years old in good health and CMV-seronegative. CDR3s include the opening cysteine and the closing phenylalanine or tryptophan. D genes are given only for firm matches. Expanded clones get a size class; other rows say once, few or many, or leave the size out.

v_gene: TRBV18; j_gene: TRBJ1-1; d_gene: TRBD1; abundance: .; CDR3aa: CASSHQQGMNTEAFF; CDR3nt: TGTGCCAGCTCCCACCAACAGGGGATGAACACTGAAGCTTTCTTT
v_gene: TRBV18; j_gene: TRBJ1-2; d_gene: .; abundance: .; CDR3aa: CASSHQQTLEGYTF; CDR3nt: TGTGCCAGCTCACATCAGCAAACCCTAGAGGGCTACACCTTC
v_gene: TRBV5-6; j_gene: TRBJ1-1; d_gene: .; abundance: few; CDR3aa: CASSLESYNTEAFF; CDR3nt: TGTGCCAGCAGCTTGGAGAGCTACAACACTGAAGCTTTCTTT
v_gene: TRBV5-4; j_gene: TRBJ1-1; d_gene: .; abundance: once; CDR3aa: CASSWGTEGTEAFF; CDR3nt: TGTGCCAGCAGCTGGGGGACGGAGGGGACTGAAGCTTTCTTT
v_gene: TRBV4-1; j_gene: TRBJ2-3; d_gene: TRBD2; abundance: .; CDR3aa: CASSQERGGTTDTQYF; CDR3nt: TGCGCCAGCAGCCAAGAGCGCGGGGGGACCACAGATACGCAGTATTTT
v_gene: TRBV5-1; j_gene: TRBJ2-2; d_gene: .; abundance: few; CDR3aa: CASRGLGLNTGELFF; CDR3nt: TGCGCCAGCAGGGGACTGGGGCTGAACACCGGGGAGCTGTTTTTT
v_gene: TRBV27; j_gene: TRBJ2-5; d_gene: TRBD2; abundance: .; CDR3aa: CASSFRRGDQETQYF; CDR3nt: TGTGCCAGCAGTTTCCGGCGGGGGGACCAAGAGACCCAGTACTTC
v_gene: TRBV7-2; j_gene: TRBJ2-7; d_gene: .; abundance: .; CDR3aa: CASSPSRGRTHEQYF; CDR3nt: TGTGCCAGCTCCCCGAGTAGGGGCCGCACGCACGAGCAGTACTTC
v_gene: TRBV7-3; j_gene: TRBJ2-1; d_gene: TRBD2; abundance: .; CDR3aa: CASSLTAGSSGGGQFF; CDR3nt: TGTGCCAGCAGCTTAACGGCCGGGTCTAGCGGGGGGGGGCAGTTCTTC
v_gene: TRBV19; j_gene: TRBJ1-2; d_gene: .; abundance: .; CDR3aa: CASRATGLYYGYTF; CDR3nt: TGTGCCAGTCGGGCGACAGGTCTCTACTATGGCTACACCTTC
v_gene: TRBV18; j_gene: TRBJ1-1; d_gene: .; abundance: .; CDR3aa: CASSPIHRDTEAFF; CDR3nt: TGTGCCAGCTCACCTATCCACAGGGACACTGAAGCTTTCTTT
v_gene: TRBV5-8; j_gene: TRBJ2-7; d_gene: .; abundance: medium-sized; CDR3aa: CASSPYWAGEQYF; CDR3nt: TGTGCCAGCAGTCCGTATTGGGCTGGCGAGCAGTACTTC
v_gene: TRBV6-5; j_gene: TRBJ2-5; d_gene: .; abundance: once; CDR3aa: CASSRGEVLVETQYF; CDR3nt: TGTGCCAGCAGTCGCGGAGAGGTTCTAGTGGAGACCCAGTACTTC
v_gene: TRBV5-6; j_gene: TRBJ2-7; d_gene: TRBD1; abundance: .; CDR3aa: CASSWVRDSLYEQYF; CDR3nt: TGTGCCAGCAGCTGGGTCCGGGACAGCCTCTACGAGCAGTACTTC
v_gene: TRBV19; j_gene: TRBJ1-4; d_gene: .; abundance: once; CDR3aa: CASSIAPGTKGLFF; CDR3nt: TGTGCCAGTAGTATAGCCCCCGGGACAAAGGGGCTGTTTTTT
v_gene: TRBV25-1; j_gene: TRBJ1-4; d_gene: TRBD1; abundance: .; CDR3aa: CASSNQGVGEKLFF; CDR3nt: TGTGCCAGCTCAAACCAGGGGGTTGGAGAAAAACTGTTTTTT
v_gene: TRBV27; j_gene: TRBJ1-2; d_gene: TRBD1; abundance: .; CDR3aa: CASSLNGQGTFLGYTF; CDR3nt: TGTGCCAGCAGTTTAAATGGACAGGGAACCTTTTTAGGCTACACCTTC
v_gene: TRBV5-6; j_gene: TRBJ2-1; d_gene: .; abundance: .; CDR3aa: CASSLEGRGSYNEQFF; CDR3nt: TGTGCCAGCAGCTTGGAAGGCAGGGGTAGCTACAATGAGCAGTTCTTC
v_gene: TRBV11-2; j_gene: TRBJ1-2; d_gene: TRBD1; abundance: .; CDR3aa: CASSLSGQGNYGYTF; CDR3nt: TGTGCCAGCAGCCTTTCGGGACAGGGAAACTATGGCTACACCTTC
v_gene: TRBV5-4; j_gene: TRBJ2-1; d_gene: .; abundance: few; CDR3aa: CASSRVERREQFF; CDR3nt: TGTGCCAGCAGCCGGGTGGAAAGGCGTGAGCAGTTCTTC
v_gene: TRBV7-9; j_gene: TRBJ1-2; d_gene: TRBD1; abundance: .; CDR3aa: CASGSSGTGESYTF; CDR3nt: TGTGCCAGCGGATCTTCCGGGACAGGGGAGAGCTACACCTTC
v_gene: TRBV7-8; j_gene: TRBJ1-5; d_gene: TRBD1; abundance: .; CDR3aa: CASSSLTGGADQPQHF; CDR3nt: TGTGCCAGCAGCTCTTTAACAGGGGGCGCGGATCAGCCCCAGCATTTT
v_gene: TRBV5-8; j_gene: TRBJ2-2; d_gene: .; abundance: .; CDR3aa: CASSVPGHNTGELFF; CDR3nt: TGTGCCAGCAGCGTCCCGGGACACAACACCGGGGAGCTGTTTTTT
v_gene: TRBV5-1; j_gene: TRBJ2-7; d_gene: TRBD2; abundance: .; CDR3aa: CASSYSGGSYEQYF; CDR3nt: TGCGCCAGCAGCTACTCGGGGGGATCCTACGAGCAGTACTTC
v_gene: TRBV7-9; j_gene: TRBJ1-1; d_gene: .; abundance: .; CDR3aa: CASSPDRGRGPEAFF; CDR3nt: TGTGCCAGCAGCCCAGACCGGGGAAGAGGACCTGAAGCTTTCTTT
v_gene: TRBV4-1; j_gene: TRBJ2-1; d_gene: TRBD1; abundance: .; CDR3aa: CASSQVGQPSYNEQFF; CDR3nt: TGCGCCAGCAGCCAAGTGGGACAGCCCTCCTACAATGAGCAGTTCTTC
v_gene: TRBV10-1; j_gene: TRBJ2-3; d_gene: .; abundance: .; CDR3aa: CASTDRADTQYF; CDR3nt: TGCGCCAGCACCGACAGAGCAGATACGCAGTATTTT